This T cell receptor beta chain was captured by sequencing in a study of Tregs in tolerant kidney transplant recipients. Broader study findings: The most relevant donor-specific Treg TCRbeta repertoire apparently came from expansion with activated donor B cells. Biological reproducibility was not directly addressed in this study. Findings come from small patient numbers and require larger validation.

Clones were sequenced by immunoSEQ multiplex PCR, and TCRdb holds only the in-frame ones, with some missing. The listing contains more than 6,000 clones. Mixed chimerism was transient after nonmyeloablative marrow transplants from related graft donors. CD4+CD25+CD127- Tregs, CD4+CD25- non-Tregs, CD4 and CD8 cells were sorted. This CDR3 has 14 residues. With 5 bases clipped from V and 5 bases from J, the junction kept 5 bases outside the gene matches. Germline V gene data show CDR1 as SGHRS and CDR2 as YFSETQ. Details on this clone: Antigen unknown. The read falls 3 residues short of the CDR3 end, and the missing part is taken from the germline J gene.

The sequence was obtained from a human patient who received a combined kidney and bone marrow transplant. Certain T cells may be donor cells from the graft. The sequencing used CD4+ T cells from blood (PBMCs), collected 6 months after the transplant. The rearrangement uses TRBV5-1 and TRBJ1-4; 8 bases agree with TRBD1. CDR3 DNA, as far as it was read: TGCGCCAGCAGTAGGACAGGGAAGAATGAAAAA. Translated, it gives CASSRTGKNEK. The full CDR3 protein is CASSRTGKNEKLFF.